The rows below give T cell receptor beta chains drawn from one sample of a study of CD8 T cells in ankylosing spondylitis. In TCRdb, the 5' RACE reads were re-called with MiXCR into one record per CDR3 protein. In the table there are about 42,000 distinct CDR3 sequences, 4% of which are singletons. The sample consisted of blood, either unsorted or a sorted T cell fraction (not recorded which). These receptors all come from a female donor with ankylosing spondylitis or in good health (not recorded which). Both conserved end residues are part of each CDR3. Each record gives: clone size, J gene, V gene, D gene, CDR3 DNA, CDR3 protein. The D gene is left open where the match is weak. The listing skips clone size in some rows; elsewhere it reads once, few, many or a size class.

many	TRBJ2-5	TRBV9	NA	TGTGCCAGCAGCGTAGACGGCGTGGGGCAAGAGACCCAGTACTTC	CASSVDGVGQETQYF
NA	TRBJ2-7	TRBV9	NA	TGTGCCAGCAGCGTAGGTACCGACTTAGAGCAGTACTTC	CASSVGTDLEQYF
many	TRBJ2-1	TRBV9	TRBD2	TGTGCCAGCAGCGGGGGACTAGCGGGGTACAATGAGCAGTTCTTC	CASSGGLAGYNEQFF
many	TRBJ2-5	TRBV9	TRBD1	TGTGCCAGCAGCGAAACAATATCGGGACAGGGACAAGAGACCCAGTACTTC	CASSETISGQGQETQYF
many	TRBJ1-4	TRBV9	NA	TGTGCCAGCAGCGTGTCAACAACTAATGAAAAACTGTTTTTT	CASSVSTTNEKLFF
many	TRBJ2-6	TRBV9	TRBD1	TGTGCCAGCAGCTTTCAGGGACAGGGGGCTTCTGGGGCCAACGTCCTGACTTTC	CASSFQGQGASGANVLTF
NA	TRBJ1-1	TRBV9	NA	TGTGCCAGCAGCCCCATGGGATCGTTGAACACTGAAGCTTTCTTT	CASSPMGSLNTEAFF
many	TRBJ2-7	TRBV9	TRBD2	TGTGCCAGCAGCGTACGAGCGGGGGGGCCTAGCGAGCAGTACTTC	CASSVRAGGPSEQYF
few	TRBJ2-6	TRBV9	NA	TGTGCCAGCAGCGTAGGTCTCGGAACTGGGGCCAACGTCCTGACTTTC	CASSVGLGTGANVLTF
once	TRBJ2-2	TRBV9	TRBD1	TGTGTCAGCGGAGACTCCGGGACAGGGGCCACCGGGGAGCTGTTTTTT	CVSGDSGTGATGELFF
many	TRBJ1-2	TRBV9	TRBD1	TGTGCCAGCAGCGTAGTTGGGACAGGGGGCTATGGCTACACCTTC	CASSVVGTGGYGYTF
many	TRBJ2-5	TRBV9	TRBD2	TGTGCCAGCAGCGTATACGGGGGGGAGACCCAGTACTTC	CASSVYGGETQYF